The 6 T cell receptor beta chains below all came from one sample that was sequenced in a study of technical replicates of blood from a few donors. Clones were sequenced by immunoSEQ multiplex PCR, and TCRdb holds only the in-frame ones, with some missing. Of approximately 82,000 clones in the sample, around 94% were seen once. Sequenced sample: T cells isolated from PBMCs. The receptor set was obtained from a human donor in good health.

The V and J genes are TRBV6-5 and TRBJ1-2, with TRBD1 matching 10 bases. Losses at the gene ends were 5 bases for V and 10 bases for J; bases not matched to a gene: 7. Germline assignment: CDR1 MNHEY and CDR2 SVGAGI. The CDR3 has 13 amino acids. The CDR3 DNA is TGTGCCAGCAGTGGAGCCGGGACAGGGGTCTACACCTTC. Amino acids: CASSGAGTGVYTF.

The chain joins TRBV7-3 to TRBJ2-1, with no clear D. V gave up 2 bases and J gave up 5 bases, with 7 bases separating them. This CDR3 spans 13 amino acids. Germline V lookup: CDR1 SGHTA, CDR2 FQGTGA. Here the CDR3 reads CASSLLQNNEQFF. The CDR3 DNA reads as TGTGCCAGCAGCTTACTACAGAACAATGAGCAGTTCTTC.

The chain carries TRBV29-1 and TRBJ2-5, with 7 bases fitting TRBD1. The CDR3 spans 13 residues. The ends lost 4 bases at V and 5 bases at J; junction bases unmatched: 7. CDR1 and CDR2 from the germline V gene are SQVTM and ANQGSEA. The CDR3 sequence is CSVGGGTTETQYF. The CDR3 DNA reads as TGCAGCGTTGGAGGGGGCACAACGGAGACCCAGTACTTC.

The chain uses TRBV6-1 and TRBJ1-5, with 7 bases that match TRBD1. Unmatched junction bases numbered 6, after V lost 5 bases and J lost 2 bases. The CDR3 is 15 amino acids. The germline V gene encodes CDR1 MNHNS and CDR2 SASEGT. CDR3 sequence reads: CASSTEQGRNQPQHF. CDR3 nucleotides: TGTGCCAGCAGTACAGAACAGGGGCGCAATCAGCCCCAGCATTTT.

This clone came up once. The chain links TRBV28 to TRBJ1-4; a possible D gene is TRBD1 (5 bases). Germline-derived CDR1 and CDR2 are MDHEN and SYDVKM. V gave up 3 bases and J gave up 0 bases, with 14 bases separating them. The CDR3 length is 17 residues. Here the CDR3 DNA reads TGTGCCAGCAGTTTTGGGGGGACGCCTGCAACTAATGAAAAACTGTTTTTT. Translation: CASSFGGTPATNEKLFF.

The chain recombines TRBV5-1 with TRBJ2-5, with 7 bases matching TRBD2. Germline assignment: CDR1 SGHRS and CDR2 YFSETQ. With V trimmed by 2 bases and J by 5 bases, 6 bases remained unmatched. The CDR3 consists of 14 residues. In nucleotides, the CDR3 is TGCGCCAGCAGCTTAGGGGAGGGTGAGGAGACCCAGTACTTC. Its translation is CASSLGEGEETQYF.